This paragraph reports one T cell receptor beta chain. The antigen is unknown. No DNA is given; TCRdb re-called the 5' RACE reads and lists each CDR3 protein once. The clone table shows 350,000 to 450,000 distinct CDR3 sequences, with the ten largest holding over 4%. These data originate in a study of T cells expressing NK-cell markers. About the study: Among eight sequenced donors, seven carried HCMV seropositivity while one was seronegative.

The V gene's germline CDR1 is SGDLS and CDR2 YYNGEE. CDR3 length equals 16 residues. General observations from the study: NKG2C+ dominant clonotype frequencies in about six donors were about 1.0-7.0% of CD8+ T cells.

Sequenced sample: blood T cells: a sorted CD56 or NKG2C T cell subset, CD4+ or CD8+ T cells, or bulk PBMC T cells (not recorded which). The chain combines TRBV9 with TRBJ1-6; TCRdb selects TRBD1, and the lack of DNA leaves this call unchecked. This receptor was identified in a man between 18 and 69 years old in good health. CDR3 sequence reads: CASSVAEQGRVSPLHF.